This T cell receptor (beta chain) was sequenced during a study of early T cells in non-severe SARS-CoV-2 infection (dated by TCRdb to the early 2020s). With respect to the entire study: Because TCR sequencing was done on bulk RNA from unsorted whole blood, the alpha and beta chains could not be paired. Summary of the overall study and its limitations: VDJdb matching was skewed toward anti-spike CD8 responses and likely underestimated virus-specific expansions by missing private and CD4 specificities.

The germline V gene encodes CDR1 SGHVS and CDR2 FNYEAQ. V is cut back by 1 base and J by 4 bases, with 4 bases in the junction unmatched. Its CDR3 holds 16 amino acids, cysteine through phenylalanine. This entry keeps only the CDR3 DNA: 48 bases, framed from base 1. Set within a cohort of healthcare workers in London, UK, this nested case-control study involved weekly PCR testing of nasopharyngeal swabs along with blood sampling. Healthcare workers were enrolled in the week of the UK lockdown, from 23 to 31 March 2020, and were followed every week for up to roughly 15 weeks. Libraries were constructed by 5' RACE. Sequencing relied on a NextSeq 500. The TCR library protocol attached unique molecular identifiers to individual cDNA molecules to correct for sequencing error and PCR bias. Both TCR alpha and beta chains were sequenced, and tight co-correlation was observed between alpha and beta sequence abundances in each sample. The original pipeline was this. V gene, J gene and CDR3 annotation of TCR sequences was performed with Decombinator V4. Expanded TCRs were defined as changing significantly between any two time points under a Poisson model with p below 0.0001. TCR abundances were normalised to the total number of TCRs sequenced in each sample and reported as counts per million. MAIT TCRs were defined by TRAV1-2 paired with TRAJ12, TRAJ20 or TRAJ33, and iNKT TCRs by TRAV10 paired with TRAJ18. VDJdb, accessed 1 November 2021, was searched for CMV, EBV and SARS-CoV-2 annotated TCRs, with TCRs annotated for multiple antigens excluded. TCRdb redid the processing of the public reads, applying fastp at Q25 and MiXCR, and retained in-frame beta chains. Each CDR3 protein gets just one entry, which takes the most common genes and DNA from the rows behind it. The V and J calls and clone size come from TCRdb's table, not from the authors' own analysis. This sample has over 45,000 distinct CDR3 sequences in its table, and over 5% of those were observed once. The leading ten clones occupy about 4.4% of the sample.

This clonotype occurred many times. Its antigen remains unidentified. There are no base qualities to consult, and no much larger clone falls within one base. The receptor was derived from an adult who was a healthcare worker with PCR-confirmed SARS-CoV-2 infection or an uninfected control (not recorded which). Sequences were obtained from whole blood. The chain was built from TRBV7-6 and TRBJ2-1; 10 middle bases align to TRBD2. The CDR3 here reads CASSLVSSGRYNEQFF. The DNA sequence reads TGTGCCAGCAGCTTAGTTTCTAGCGGGAGATACAATGAGCAGTTCTTC. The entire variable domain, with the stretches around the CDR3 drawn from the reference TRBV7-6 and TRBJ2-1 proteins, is GAGVSQSPRYKVTKRGQDVALRCDPISGHVSLYWYRQALGQGPEFLTYFNYEAQQDKSGLPNDRFSAERPEGSISTLTIQRTEQRDSAMYRCASSLVSSGRYNEQFFGPGTRLTVL.